This T cell receptor (beta chain) was recorded in a study of blood T cell repertoires in COVID-19. In the source study's methods: Nucleated cell number was recorded as an estimate derived from reference gene primer amplification. Method: immunoSEQ multiplex PCR; TCRdb's copy keeps in-frame clones and lacks some. That table furnishes V, J and clone size, whereas the DNA furnished D and trimming. The table records 190,000 or so clones, approximately 87% of them present only once. The source is a woman aged 65 to 85 with acute or convalescent COVID-19. The specimen sequenced was peripheral blood.

The CDR3 here is CATKEPGQNQPQHF. CDR3 nucleotide sequence: TGTGCCACCAAGGAGCCGGGACAAAATCAGCCCCAGCATTTT. This chain uses TRBV24-1 with TRBJ1-5; possible D gene TRBD1, 6 bases. Trimming shortened V by 8 bases and J by 4 bases, and 14 bases separated the two germline ends. The CDR3 spans 14 residues. Germline V gene data show CDR1 as KGHDR and CDR2 as SFDVKD.